One sample yielded the 15 T cell receptor beta chains listed below, sequenced in a study of memory CD4+ T cells and cytomegalovirus serostatus. Single viable CD3+CD4+CD8-CD45RO+ cells were sorted as the memory CD4+ T cells. Sequencing was performed with immunoSEQ multiplex PCR; in TCRdb, only in-frame clones are kept and a portion is missing. The repertoire has about 100,000 clones, 80% of them found once; the top ten carry 3.6%. The sample was memory CD4+ T cells from blood. These receptors all come from an adult in good health and CMV-seropositive.

The chain is built from TRBV5-6 and TRBJ2-1; 9 bases fit TRBD2. V lost 5 bases and J lost 0; bases outside the gene matches: 6. The CDR3 runs to 16 residues. Per germline, CDR1 SGHDT and CDR2 YYEEEE. The CDR3 nucleotides are TGTGCCAGCAGTCCTTTTAGCGGGAGCTCCTACAATGAGCAGTTCTTC. Its translation: CASSPFSGSSYNEQFF.

This clone was seen just once. The chain joins TRBV6-6 to TRBJ2-7, with TRBD1 matching over 7 bases. The trim removed 1 base at V and 6 bases at J, leaving 9 bases unmatched. Germline V CDR1 and CDR2: MNHNY, SVGAGI (reference sequence). The CDR3 runs to 15 residues. Written as DNA, the CDR3 is TGTGCCAGCAGTTACTTAGACAGGGCACTAGGCGAGCAGTACTTC. Translated: CASSYLDRALGEQYF.

The table lists this clone with a count of one. The chain carries TRBV30 and TRBJ2-3, with a weak D call TRBD1 (8 bases). Trimming shortened V by 3 bases and J by 6 bases, and 10 bases separated the two germline ends. Germline CDR1 GTSNPN, CDR2 SVGIG (reference sequence). This CDR3 comprises 12 residues. DNA of the CDR3: TGTGCCTGGAGACAGGGGGGGGATACGCAGTATTTT. Translation: CAWRQGGDTQYF.

The CDR3 DNA is TGCAGCGTTGGGGGGACAGGGACTAGCACAGATACGCAGTATTTT. Translated, it gives CSVGGTGTSTDTQYF. V and J are TRBV29-1 and TRBJ2-3, with TRBD1 matching over 9 bases. Per the germline V gene, CDR1 is SQVTM and CDR2 is ANQGSEA. The J segment lost 0 bases and the V segment lost 4 bases, leaving 5 bases of the junction unmatched. The CDR3 consists of 15 residues.

This rearrangement joins TRBV2 to TRBJ1-1, with 9 positions matching TRBD1. Germline CDR1 reads SNHLY; CDR2 reads FYNNEI. This CDR3 contains 14 residues. The V and J ends lost 6 bases and 5 bases, in that order; junction bases with no gene match: 7. This CDR3 reads CASRVTGGSTEAFF. CDR3 nucleotides: TGTGCCAGCAGGGTAACAGGGGGCTCGACTGAAGCTTTCTTT.

For the CDR3, the DNA is TGTGCCAGCAGGAGGGGGGATTACTACAATGAGCAGTTCTTC. Residues: CASRRGDYYNEQFF. This chain uses TRBV6-5 with TRBJ2-1; D may correspond to TRBD1 or TRBD2 (6 bases each). There are 14 residues in the CDR3. Trimming took off 6 bases at V and 3 bases at J, with 12 bases between the two ends. CDR1 and CDR2 from the germline V gene are MNHEY and SVGAGI.

This clone turned up a few times. The V gene is TRBV5-4, the J gene TRBJ2-5; TRBD1 is a possible D gene (5 bases). From germline, CDR1 is SGHNT and CDR2 YYREEE (reference sequence). Trimming stripped 5 bases from V and 4 bases from J, with 12 bases between. The CDR3 runs 13 residues. The CDR3 reads CASREGHVETQYF. The CDR3 coding sequence is TGTGCCAGCAGAGAAGGACACGTAGAGACCCAGTACTTC.

V usage is TRBV28 and J usage is TRBJ2-7; 10 positions match TRBD2. The CDR3 runs to 18 residues. V shed 3 bases, J shed 3 bases, and the junction held 14 bases outside the gene matches. Germline V gene data show CDR1 as MDHEN and CDR2 as SYDVKM. In DNA form, the CDR3 reads TGTGCCAGCAGTTTTACCCCTATAGCGGGAGGTTACCACTACGAGCAGTACTTC. It encodes CASSFTPIAGGYHYEQYF.

This chain joins TRBV6-1 and TRBJ2-7; possibly TRBD2 for D (8 bases). The V gene's germline CDR1 is MNHNS and CDR2 SASEGT. V dropped 5 bases and J dropped 7 bases, with 21 bases sitting between them. This CDR3 spans 15 amino acids. CDR3: CASSRFQGGLGEQYF. As DNA, the CDR3 is TGTGCCAGCAGTCGCTTCCAGGGGGGACTAGGGGAGCAGTACTTC.

The gene calls are TRBV19 and TRBJ1-2; D unresolved. The germline V gene has CDR1 LNHDA and CDR2 SQIVND (reference sequence). The CDR3 length is 16 residues. The V gene lost 6 bases and the J gene lost 4 bases, with 21 bases spanning the gap. The CDR3 sequence is CASSPLTVLISYGYTF. In DNA, the CDR3 is TGTGCCAGTAGCCCCCTGACGGTCTTGATTTCCTATGGCTACACCTTC.

The chain recombines TRBV7-2 with TRBJ1-1; D is undetermined. Germline V gene lookup returns CDR1 SGHTA and CDR2 FQGNSA. This CDR3 region has 14 residues. V was shortened by 5 bases and J by 1 base, with 11 bases between the two germline ends. The DNA of the CDR3 is TGTGCCAGCAGCCCAGGAAGCGCGAACACTGAAGCTTTCTTT. Its translation is CASSPGSANTEAFF.

The CDR3 spells CASSLGRGVTEAFF. The CDR3 DNA is TGTGCCAGCAGTTTGGGGAGGGGGGTCACTGAAGCTTTCTTT. V usage is TRBV28 and J usage is TRBJ1-1; D may be TRBD1 (6 bases). The CDR3 totals 14 residues. Trimming removed 3 bases from V and 4 bases from J, with 12 bases in between. Germline V gives CDR1 MDHEN, CDR2 SYDVKM.

The chain is built from TRBV5-4 and TRBJ2-1; D is possibly TRBD1 (7 bases). The CDR3 is 16 residues long. V was clipped by 2 bases and J by 1 base, with 13 bases between them. The germline V gene has CDR1 SGHNT and CDR2 YYREEE (reference sequence). This CDR3 is CASSFGGTASYNEQFF. The CDR3 region has the DNA TGTGCCAGCAGCTTCGGCGGGACAGCGTCCTACAATGAGCAGTTCTTC.

This clone came up once. V usage is TRBV5-1 and J usage is TRBJ2-1; TRBD2 matches at 9 bases. CDR1 and CDR2 from the germline V gene are SGHRS and YFSETQ. The V segment lost 4 bases and the J segment 10 bases; nucleotides outside the gene matches: 9. This CDR3 spans 14 amino acids. The CDR3 DNA follows: TGCGCCAGCAGCCCAAGGACTAGCGTGGAAGAGCAGTTCTTC. Encoded protein: CASSPRTSVEEQFF. Combining the CDR3 with reference TRBV5-1 and TRBJ2-1 gives the whole variable domain KAGVTQTPRYLIKTRGQQVTLSCSPISGHRSVSWYQQTPGQGLQFLFEYFSETQRNKGNFPGRFSGRQFSNSRSEMNVSTLELGDSALYLCASSPRTSVEEQFFGPGTRLTVL.

This rearrangement joins TRBV9 to TRBJ2-1; no definite D call. The ends were cut back, 7 bases at V and 10 bases at J, with 21 bases in the middle. The CDR3 is 14 amino acids. CDR1 and CDR2 (germline): SGDLS, YYNGEE. The CDR3 DNA follows: TGTGCCAGCCGACCAAAGACCCTTTCAGCGGAGCAGTTCTTC. Encoded protein: CASRPKTLSAEQFF.